The 26 T cell receptor beta chains presented below share a single source sample, sequenced in a study of cytomegalovirus exposure and HLA in healthy donors. PCR involved 60 Vbeta and 13 Jbeta primers. The repertoire was sequenced with immunoSEQ multiplex PCR; TCRdb's copy has only in-frame clones and lacks some. The table lists approximately 180,000 clones, more than 60% of them singletons. Source material: PBMCs. The receptor set was obtained from a woman aged 55-69 years in good health and CMV-seropositive.

The chain is built from TRBV4-1 and TRBJ2-7; 7 nucleotides align to TRBD1. Germline V gene lookup returns CDR1 MGHRA and CDR2 YSYEKL. Trimming at V came to 4 bases and at J to 3 bases, leaving 6 bases not matched to a gene. CDR3 length: 14 residues. In DNA form, the CDR3 reads TGCGCCAGCAGCCCCACAGGGGTTAGCTACGAGCAGTACTTC. Translating gives CASSPTGVSYEQYF.

The rearrangement uses TRBV9 and TRBJ2-2, with TRBD2 matching over 13 bases. V was pared by 3 bases and J by 7 bases, with 9 bases of the junction left unmatched. The CDR3 has 17 amino acids. From germline, CDR1 is SGDLS and CDR2 YYNGEE. CDR3 bases: TGTGCCAGCAGCGCAGGACTAGCGGGAGAGGAAGGCGGGGAGCTGTTTTTT. Amino acids: CASSAGLAGEEGGELFF. Supplemented by reference TRBV9 and TRBJ2-2, the full variable domain reads DSGVTQTPKHLITATGQRVTLRCSPRSGDLSVYWYQQSLDQGLQFLIQYYNGEERAKGNILERFSAQQFPDLHSELNLSSLELGDSALYFCASSAGLAGEEGGELFFGEGSRLTVL.

V is TRBV10-3 and J is TRBJ2-7; 8 bases line up with TRBD1. Germline-derived CDR1 and CDR2 are ENHRY and SYGVKD. Trimming cost V 8 bases and J 5 bases; bases outside gene matches: 8. CDR3 length: 13 residues. CDR3 region: CAIRGQDSHEQYF. The CDR3 DNA follows: TGTGCCATCCGGGGACAGGACTCGCACGAGCAGTACTTC.

The chain uses TRBV6-5 and TRBJ1-1; the D is unclear. V was clipped by 7 bases and J by 6 bases, with 21 bases between them. The CDR3 is made up of 15 amino acids. CDR1 is MNHEY and CDR2 is SVGAGI in the germline V gene. The CDR3 sequence is CASKSPGLSRAEAFF. CDR3 DNA sequence: TGTGCCAGCAAATCTCCCGGGTTGTCGAGGGCTGAAGCTTTCTTT.

The chain uses TRBV10-3 and TRBJ1-4; 7 bases match TRBD1. CDR1 and CDR2 from the germline V gene are ENHRY and SYGVKD. The V and J ends lost 10 bases and 5 bases, in that order; junction bases with no gene match: 10. This CDR3 is built from 14 residues. CDR3 sequence reads: CASREQGQNEKLFF. Written as DNA, the CDR3 is TGTGCCAGCCGAGAACAGGGACAGAATGAAAAACTGTTTTTT.

This chain joins TRBV7-2 and TRBJ2-7; unclear D gene. CDR3 length equals 13 residues. V was pared by 2 bases and J by 6 bases, with 11 bases between. Germline loops: CDR1 SGHTA, CDR2 FQGNSA. CDR3 in DNA: TGTGCCAGCAGCTTAAATTTCCTCCTCGAGCAGTACTTC. As protein: CASSLNFLLEQYF.

The rearrangement links TRBV6-1 to TRBJ2-7, with D possibly being TRBD1 (6 bases). The germline V gene encodes CDR1 MNHNS and CDR2 SASEGT. CDR3 length: 14 residues. The V end was cut by 6 bases, the J end by 0 bases, with 12 bases between. CDR3 region: CASRRTASSYEQYF. The CDR3 nucleotides are TGTGCCAGCAGGCGGACAGCCTCCTCCTACGAGCAGTACTTC.

This rearrangement joins TRBV9 to TRBJ1-4; 8 bases agree with TRBD1. Trimming removed 0 bases from V and 8 bases from J; junction bases left unmatched: 15. Germline V gives CDR1 SGDLS, CDR2 YYNGEE. This CDR3 spans 18 amino acids. The CDR3 DNA reads as TGTGCCAGCAGCGTAGCGCGAACCTCCGAGACAGGGGACGAAAAACTGTTTTTT. Translated: CASSVARTSETGDEKLFF.

The genes are TRBV7-8 and TRBJ2-7; maybe TRBD1 (5 bases). The CDR3 loop spans 15 amino acids. V was clipped by 2 bases and J by 4 bases, with 15 bases between them. CDR1 and CDR2 from the germline V gene are SGHVS and FQNEAQ. The CDR3 coding sequence is TGTGCCAGCAGCTTAAAAAGGATAGGGGATTACGAGCAGTACTTC. Translation gives CASSLKRIGDYEQYF.

The V call is TRBV5-6, the J call TRBJ2-3; weak D call: TRBD1 (6 bases). The CDR3 loop spans 15 amino acids. Trimming left V 7 bases short and J 2 bases short, with 17 bases between. CDR1 is SGHDT and CDR2 is YYEEEE in the germline V gene. CDR3 residues: CASLQGPLDTDTQYF. CDR3 DNA sequence: TGTGCCAGCTTACAGGGACCCCTTGACACAGATACGCAGTATTTT.

This chain joins TRBV2 and TRBJ1-3; no firm D call. CDR3 length: 15 amino acids. Germline V lookup: CDR1 SNHLY, CDR2 FYNNEI. V lost 5 bases to trimming and J lost 4 bases, with 15 bases between them. The DNA for the CDR3 is TGTGCCAGCAGTCCCCAGACTACACAAGGAAACACCATATATTTT. It encodes CASSPQTTQGNTIYF.

The chain recombines TRBV27 with TRBJ2-1; 9 bases align to TRBD2. Germline CDR1 is MNHEY and CDR2 is SMNVEV (reference sequence). This CDR3 contains 16 residues. The trim removed 7 bases at V and 0 bases at J, leaving 7 bases unmatched. In nucleotides, the CDR3 is TGTGCCAGCAATAGGATAGCGGGAGTCTCCTACAATGAGCAGTTCTTC. Translating it yields CASNRIAGVSYNEQFF.

V is TRBV6-5 and J is TRBJ2-5, with a weak D call TRBD1 (5 bases). Per the germline V gene, CDR1 is MNHEY and CDR2 is SVGAGI. Between the trimmed V and J ends, which lost 6 bases and 5 bases, there was a span of 16 bases. This CDR3 has 14 residues. The CDR3 DNA sequence: TGTGCCAGCAGGCGGACATTAACCTTGGAGACCCAGTACTTC. Translation: CASRRTLTLETQYF.

The V gene is TRBV5-4, the J gene TRBJ2-1; D is undetermined. The V end lost 2 bases, the J end lost 3 bases, and 15 bases lay between the germline ends. The CDR3 sequence is 16 residues long. CDR1 and CDR2 from the germline V gene are SGHNT and YYREEE (reference sequence). CDR3 in amino acids: CASSFRDFRGYNEQFF. Here the CDR3 DNA reads TGTGCCAGCAGCTTCCGAGACTTCAGAGGCTACAATGAGCAGTTCTTC.

This rearrangement joins TRBV7-6 to TRBJ1-5, with a possible D match to TRBD1 (5 bases). The V end was cut by 2 bases, the J end by 3 bases, with 20 bases between. The CDR3 consists of 18 residues. Germline CDR1 SGHVS, CDR2 FNYEAQ. CDR3 nucleotide sequence: TGTGCCAGCAGCTTAACCCCGGGGGGTCCGGGCTCCAATCAGCCCCAGCATTTT. Protein sequence: CASSLTPGGPGSNQPQHF.

The gene calls are TRBV14 and TRBJ2-1, with TRBD2 as a possible D gene (6 bases). This CDR3 has 14 residues. CDR1 and CDR2 (germline): SGHDN, FVKESK. Trimming stripped 2 bases from V and 4 bases from J, with 9 bases between. The chain's CDR3 is CASSQRREYNEQFF. The DNA for the CDR3 is TGTGCCAGCAGCCAAAGGAGGGAATACAATGAGCAGTTCTTC.

This chain joins TRBV28 and TRBJ1-3; 8 bases map to TRBD1. Losses at the gene ends were 5 bases for V and 1 base for J; bases not matched to a gene: 7. CDR1 and CDR2 (germline): MDHEN, SYDVKM. The CDR3 length is 16 residues. DNA of the CDR3: TGTGCCAGCAGTGTGACAGGGGCCTTTTCTGGAAACACCATATATTTT. Amino acid sequence: CASSVTGAFSGNTIYF.

The V gene is TRBV28, the J gene TRBJ1-4; unclear D gene. The length of the CDR3 is 16 residues. CDR1 is MDHEN and CDR2 is SYDVKM in the germline V gene. The V gene lost 3 bases and the J gene lost 0 bases, with 11 bases spanning the gap. CDR3 in DNA: TGTGCCAGCAGTTTGATAGGGAGTTCAACTAATGAAAAACTGTTTTTT. Translation gives CASSLIGSSTNEKLFF.

J is TRBJ2-2 and V is TRBV30, with TRBD2 matching 7 bases. Trimming at V came to 2 bases and at J to 6 bases, leaving 6 bases not matched to a gene. Looked up from germline, CDR1 is GTSNPN and CDR2 is SVGIG (reference sequence). The CDR3 totals 14 residues. CDR3 DNA: TGTGCCTGGAGTAGGGACTACCTCCCCGGGGAGCTGTTTTTT. It translates to CAWSRDYLPGELFF.

This rearrangement joins TRBV4-1 to TRBJ2-1, with 8 positions matching TRBD2. Germline CDR1 and CDR2: MGHRA and YSYEKL. This CDR3 is 15 amino acids long. V was pared by 2 bases and J by 6 bases, with 6 bases of the junction left unmatched. The CDR3 loop is CASSQWGLVANEQFF. The CDR3 region has the DNA TGCGCCAGCAGCCAATGGGGACTAGTAGCCAATGAGCAGTTCTTC.

This clone turned up a few times. The rearrangement links TRBV4-2 to TRBJ2-2; TRBD2 matches at 7 bases. Trimming cost V 0 bases and J 5 bases; bases outside gene matches: 6. CDR1 and CDR2 (germline): LGHNA, YNFKEQ. The CDR3 sequence is 16 residues long. CDR3 coding DNA: TGTGCCAGCAGCCAAGATACCGGACTAGTAACCGGGGAGCTGTTTTTT. Protein sequence: CASSQDTGLVTGELFF.

The chain has TRBV6-1 and TRBJ2-2; 10 bases are shared with TRBD2. Trimming cost V 1 base and J 6 bases; bases outside gene matches: 11. Looked up from germline, CDR1 is MNHNS and CDR2 is SASEGT. The CDR3 sequence is 18 residues long. CDR3 in DNA: TGTGCCAGCAGTGAAGATCCCAGCGGGGGGGCCTACGCCGGGGAGCTGTTTTTT. Protein: CASSEDPSGGAYAGELFF.

The chain couples TRBV20-1 to TRBJ2-3; D might be TRBD2 (6 bases). Trimming left V 6 bases short and J 9 bases short, with 13 bases between. This CDR3 spans 11 amino acids. Per the germline V gene, CDR1 is DFQATT and CDR2 is SNEGSKA (reference sequence). The CDR3 spells CSAPDYGTQYF. As DNA, the CDR3 is TGCAGTGCCCCGGACTATGGGACGCAGTATTTT.

This clone came up once. The rearrangement links TRBV2 to TRBJ1-2; tentative D call: TRBD1 (6 bases). Trimming removed 6 bases from V and 2 bases from J, with 10 bases in between. CDR3 length: 13 amino acids. In germline, CDR1 is SNHLY, CDR2 FYNNEI. The CDR3 is CASRGGPNYGYTF. The CDR3, as DNA: TGTGCCAGCAGGGGGGGGCCGAACTATGGCTACACCTTC.

This chain connects TRBV14 to TRBJ2-1; D gene uncertain. The CDR3 loop spans 13 amino acids. The V gene's germline CDR1 is SGHDN and CDR2 FVKESK. Trimming shortened V by 1 base and J by 6 bases, and 7 bases separated the two germline ends. DNA of the CDR3: TGTGCCAGCAGCCAAGCCCCCAGCAATGAGCAGTTCTTC. This sequence encodes CASSQAPSNEQFF.

The chain combines TRBV2 with TRBJ2-1; 7 bases align to TRBD2. Germline trimming cut 7 bases from V and 0 bases from J; bases unmatched to any gene: 6. The CDR3 is 15 amino acids. Germline assignment: CDR1 SNHLY and CDR2 FYNNEI. Here the CDR3 DNA reads TGTGCCAGCAAACTAGCGCGAAGCTCCTACAATGAGCAGTTCTTC. It yields the protein CASKLARSSYNEQFF.